The 28 T cell receptor beta chains given below trace back to one sample, sequenced in a study of cytomegalovirus exposure and HLA in healthy donors (TCRdb year 2017). Libraries were made using the immunoSEQ multiplex PCR assay. For the multiplex PCR, a mixture combining 60 forward primers for TCR Vbeta segments and 13 reverse primers for TCR Jbeta segments was used. Not all clones reach the TCRdb copy of this immuneACCESS table, which keeps in-frame sequences only. Checked studies attribute under half of the gap to unresolved V genes and leave the rest unexplained. This sample comprises roughly 170,000 clones, 80% to 90% of them detected only once. About 1.3% of the sample comes from the top ten. The sample was PBMCs. These receptors came from a girl aged 2-10 years in good health and CMV-seropositive.

The chain joins TRBV9 to TRBJ2-7; TRBD2 matches at 7 bases. Germline V lookup: CDR1 SGDLS, CDR2 YYNGEE. After removal of 3 bases from V and 3 bases from J, the junction contained 9 bases not matched to a gene. The CDR3 is 15 amino acids. The CDR3 reads CASSAQAGSHYEQYF. In DNA form, the CDR3 reads TGTGCCAGCAGCGCACAAGCGGGATCTCACTACGAGCAGTACTTC.

The J gene is TRBJ1-6, the V gene TRBV5-6, with D maybe TRBD1 (6 bases). Trimming left V 10 bases short and J 9 bases short, with 17 bases between. There are 13 residues in the CDR3. CDR1 SGHDT and CDR2 YYEEEE come from the germline V gene. The CDR3 DNA sequence: TGTGCCTGCAAACAGGGCTTGAGTTCACCCCTCCACTTT. Amino acids: CACKQGLSSPLHF.

The genes are TRBV6-1 and TRBJ1-2; a possible D gene is TRBD1 (6 bases). In germline, CDR1 is MNHNS, CDR2 SASEGT. Trimming shortened V by 2 bases and J by 0 bases, and 13 bases separated the two germline ends. CDR3 size: 16 residues. Here the CDR3 DNA reads TGTGCCAGCAGTGAAATTCGGGGGGCTCCTAACTATGGCTACACCTTC. This codes for CASSEIRGAPNYGYTF.

The CDR3 sequence is CASSLYGNSLTDTQYF. In DNA form, the CDR3 reads TGTGCCAGCAGCTTGTATGGAAACAGCCTCACAGATACGCAGTATTTT. The chain recombines TRBV5-6 with TRBJ2-3; the D is unclear. There are 16 residues in the CDR3. The germline V gene has CDR1 SGHDT and CDR2 YYEEEE. Trimming removed 1 base at V and 2 bases at J, with 14 bases between.

The chain links TRBV6-6 to TRBJ2-2, with 8 bases matching TRBD1. The CDR3 consists of 15 residues. CDR1 MNHNY and CDR2 SVGAGI come from the germline V gene (reference sequence). Germline trimming cut 6 bases from V and 4 bases from J; bases unmatched to any gene: 7. The CDR3 loop reads CASSLGQAFTGELFF. In DNA, the CDR3 is TGTGCCAGCAGCCTGGGACAGGCCTTCACCGGGGAGCTGTTTTTT.

The chain combines TRBV10-2 with TRBJ1-1; maybe TRBD1 (6 bases). Germline CDR1 and CDR2: WSHSY and SAAADI. This CDR3 has 12 residues. Trimming took 3 bases from V and 9 from J, leaving 11 bases between them. CDR3 in amino acids: CASSDIRGKAFF. Written as DNA, the CDR3 is TGCGCCAGCAGTGACATCAGGGGAAAAGCTTTCTTT.

Comment on this clone: This specimen includes other DNA sequences encoding the same CDR3. The chain links TRBV30 to TRBJ1-4; tentatively, D is TRBD1 (5 bases). V was cut by 0 bases and J by 8 bases, with 10 bases left in between. This CDR3 has 13 residues. Germline CDR1 is GTSNPN and CDR2 is SVGIG (reference sequence). DNA for the CDR3: TGTGCCTGGAGTGTACGGGGGAACGAAAAACTGTTTTTT. Protein: CAWSVRGNEKLFF.

V and J are TRBV6-1 and TRBJ1-3; 9 bases fit TRBD1. This CDR3 region has 17 residues. Germline V lookup: CDR1 MNHNS, CDR2 SASEGT. The trim removed 4 bases at V and 4 bases at J, leaving 11 bases unmatched. CDR3 DNA: TGTGCCAGCAGTGTCGGGCCGACAGGGGGATCCGGAAACACCATATATTTT. Its protein product is CASSVGPTGGSGNTIYF.

The chain has TRBV4-1 and TRBJ2-1, with TRBD1 as a possible D gene (5 bases). The CDR3 is 17 amino acids. Trimming took 3 bases from V and 8 from J, leaving 23 bases between them. Germline V CDR1 and CDR2: MGHRA, YSYEKL. CDR3 sequence reads: CASSHPSVGRRTDEQFF. CDR3 in DNA: TGCGCCAGCAGCCACCCCTCAGTGGGGCGGCGCACCGATGAGCAGTTCTTC.

V is TRBV28 and J is TRBJ2-5; D might be TRBD2 (7 bases). V was trimmed by 7 bases and J by 1 base, leaving 16 bases between them. This CDR3 is 15 amino acids long. Germline loops: CDR1 MDHEN, CDR2 SYDVKM. The CDR3 nucleotides are TGTGCCAGCATGGCTGGTGGGGGGGCCCAAGAGACCCAGTACTTC. Translated: CASMAGGGAQETQYF.

J is TRBJ2-6 and V is TRBV29-1; perhaps TRBD1 as D (6 bases). The CDR3 consists of 14 residues. V lost 6 bases to trimming and J lost 1 base, with 10 bases between them. Germline V lookup: CDR1 SQVTM, CDR2 ANQGSEA. The CDR3 DNA reads as TGCAGCGTCCACGGACAGTCTGGGGCCAACGTCCTGACTTTC. Translated: CSVHGQSGANVLTF.

The chain couples TRBV7-3 to TRBJ2-3; D is possibly TRBD2 (5 bases). V gave up 4 bases and J gave up 8 bases, with 16 bases separating them. Germline CDR1 is SGHTA and CDR2 is FQGTGA. This CDR3 is built from 14 residues. The CDR3 here is CASSSSSGVGTQYF. The CDR3, as DNA: TGTGCCAGCAGCTCCAGCTCCGGGGTCGGTACGCAGTATTTT.

This rearrangement joins TRBV6-8 to TRBJ2-7; 9 nucleotides agree with TRBD1. V lost 6 bases and J lost 4; bases outside the gene matches: 22. The CDR3 contains 19 residues. The germline V gene encodes CDR1 MNHGY and CDR2 SAAAGT. The CDR3 protein is CASRNHRDRAYGSSYEQYF. The CDR3 bases are TGTGCCAGCAGGAACCACCGGGACAGGGCTTATGGTAGCTCGTACGAGCAGTACTTC.

The chain joins TRBV5-1 to TRBJ2-3, with 8 bases aligning to TRBD2. There are 16 residues in the CDR3. V shed 0 bases and J 2 bases; nucleotides not matched to a gene: 5. Germline assignment: CDR1 SGHRS and CDR2 YFSETQ. CDR3 bases: TGCGCCAGCAGCTTGGGAACTAGCGGATACACAGATACGCAGTATTTT. Protein product: CASSLGTSGYTDTQYF.

V and J are TRBV27 and TRBJ2-6, with 7 bases lining up with TRBD1. V was pared by 0 bases and J by 2 bases, with 13 bases of the junction left unmatched. This CDR3 region has 20 residues. From germline, CDR1 is MNHEY and CDR2 SMNVEV (reference sequence). CDR3 nucleotides: TGTGCCAGCAGTTTATCGAACCTGCAAAAACAGGGGACTGGGGCCAACGTCCTGACTTTC. Its protein product is CASSLSNLQKQGTGANVLTF.

V and J are TRBV5-1 and TRBJ1-1; TRBD1 might be the D (5 bases). The CDR3 spans 15 residues. CDR1 is SGHRS and CDR2 is YFSETQ in the germline V gene. Trimming shortened V by 2 bases and J by 3 bases, and 14 bases separated the two germline ends. CDR3 sequence: CASSFRGTIHTEAFF. CDR3 DNA: TGCGCCAGCAGCTTCCGGGGGACGATACACACTGAAGCTTTCTTT.

This clone occurred a few times. The chain combines TRBV27 with TRBJ1-1; D call uncertain. The germline V gene encodes CDR1 MNHEY and CDR2 SMNVEV (reference sequence). The V gene lost 4 bases and the J gene lost 1 base, with 10 bases spanning the gap. The CDR3 contains 14 residues. This chain's CDR3 is CASSYGGGNTEAFF. The CDR3 nucleotides read TGTGCCAGCAGTTACGGTGGAGGGAACACTGAAGCTTTCTTT.

The rearrangement joins TRBV4-1 to TRBJ2-1, with a weak D call TRBD2 (6 bases). Germline assignment: CDR1 MGHRA and CDR2 YSYEKL. This CDR3 spans 15 amino acids. V shed 1 base and J shed 8 bases, with 15 bases lying between them. The CDR3 DNA is TGCGCCAGCAGCCAAGTTTTGCCTTGGGGGGATGAGCAGTTCTTC. It translates to CASSQVLPWGDEQFF.

J is TRBJ2-7 and V is TRBV5-5; possibly TRBD2 for D (5 bases). Germline CDR1 and CDR2: SGHKS and YYEKEE (reference sequence). The CDR3 contains 14 residues. The V and J ends lost 4 bases and 7 bases respectively, with 18 bases between them. CDR3 in DNA: TGTGCCAGCAGCCCGTGGGGAAGAACGGGAGAGCAGTACTTC. It specifies CASSPWGRTGEQYF. The full variable domain, its missing parts supplied by reference TRBV5-5 and TRBJ2-7, is DAGVTQSPTHLIKTRGQQVTLRCSPISGHKSVSWYQQVLGQGPQFIFQYYEKEERGRGNFPDRFSARQFPNYSSELNVNALLLGDSALYLCASSPWGRTGEQYFGPGTRLTVT.

J is TRBJ2-1 and V is TRBV5-1, with TRBD1 matching over 7 bases. V trimming: 0 bases; J trimming: 4 bases; junction bases outside the gene matches: 7. CDR1 SGHRS and CDR2 YFSETQ come from the germline V gene. This CDR3 contains 16 residues. The CDR3 loop is CASSLGPTRGYNEQFF. DNA for the CDR3: TGCGCCAGCAGCTTGGGGCCAACCAGGGGGTACAATGAGCAGTTCTTC.

The chain links TRBV14 to TRBJ2-7, with 14 bases that match TRBD2. Germline CDR1 is SGHDN and CDR2 is FVKESK. CDR3 size: 17 residues. Trimming took 4 bases from V and 2 from J; bases not matched to a gene: 7. CDR3 amino acids: CASSPPGGLAGAYEQYF. CDR3 DNA sequence: TGTGCCAGCAGCCCCCCCGGGGGACTAGCGGGGGCCTACGAGCAGTACTTC. The whole variable domain, remainder taken from reference TRBV14 and TRBJ2-7, is EAGVTQFPSHSVIEKGQTVTLRCDPISGHDNLYWYRRVMGKEIKFLLHFVKESKQDESGMPNNRFLAERTGGTYSTLKVQPAELEDSGVYFCASSPPGGLAGAYEQYFGPGTRLTVT.

This chain connects TRBV19 to TRBJ2-2, with a tentative D call TRBD2 (7 bases). The germline V gene encodes CDR1 LNHDA and CDR2 SQIVND (reference sequence). Trimming took off 10 bases at V and 5 bases at J, with 20 bases between the two ends. The CDR3 sequence is 15 residues long. CDR3 sequence: CAISPGGAGTGELFF. DNA of the CDR3: TGTGCCATCTCCCCTGGGGGGGCTGGGACCGGGGAGCTGTTTTTT.

CDR3 protein: CASSQGTRSETQYF. CDR3 coding DNA: TGTGCCAGCAGCCAAGGAACTAGATCCGAGACCCAGTACTTC. The V gene is TRBV14, the J gene TRBJ2-5; perhaps TRBD2 as D (5 bases). V lost 1 base and J lost 5, with 11 bases in between. Germline V lookup: CDR1 SGHDN, CDR2 FVKESK. The CDR3 length is 14 residues.

The rearrangement links TRBV7-8 to TRBJ1-6, with TRBD1 matching over 7 bases. CDR3 length equals 15 residues. The germline CDR1 and CDR2 sequences are SGHVS and FQNEAQ. J was trimmed by 9 bases and V by 1 base; bases with no gene match: 6. CDR3 region: CASSLETGRVSPLHF. In nucleotides, the CDR3 is TGTGCCAGCAGCTTAGAGACAGGGAGAGTTTCACCCCTCCACTTT.

This chain links TRBV30 with TRBJ1-2; D not certain. Trimming shortened V by 0 bases and J by 0 bases, and 11 bases separated the two germline ends. Looked up from germline, CDR1 is GTSNPN and CDR2 is SVGIG (reference sequence). The CDR3 has 15 amino acids. The CDR3, as DNA: TGTGCCTGGAGTGTACCGAGGTTAACTAACTATGGCTACACCTTC. It codes for CAWSVPRLTNYGYTF.

V is TRBV5-1 and J is TRBJ1-5, with 7 nucleotides matching TRBD1. Germline assignment: CDR1 SGHRS and CDR2 YFSETQ. J was trimmed by 2 bases and V by 2 bases; bases with no gene match: 1. The CDR3 is 14 amino acids. CDR3 amino acids: CASSFTGGNQPQHF. The CDR3 DNA is TGCGCCAGCAGCTTTACAGGGGGCAATCAGCCCCAGCATTTT.

The chain links TRBV9 to TRBJ2-7; tentative D call: TRBD2 (5 bases). Germline V gene sequence: CDR1 SGDLS, CDR2 YYNGEE. The CDR3 loop spans 16 amino acids. V was cut by 3 bases and J by 0 bases, with 16 bases left in between. The CDR3 DNA reads TGTGCCAGCAGCGAAGGCTCAACTAGTTACTCCTACGAGCAGTACTTC. Its translation: CASSEGSTSYSYEQYF.

The gene calls are TRBV2 and TRBJ2-5; 11 bases are shared with TRBD2. Germline-derived CDR1 and CDR2 are SNHLY and FYNNEI. CDR3 length: 17 amino acids. Trimming took 7 bases from V and 4 from J; bases not matched to a gene: 14. Here the CDR3 reads CASISLAGVSRGETQYF. The CDR3 DNA follows: TGTGCCAGCATTTCACTAGCGGGAGTAAGTAGAGGAGAGACCCAGTACTTC.